The 19 T cell receptor beta chains listed next were all sequenced from one sample in a study of regulatory T cells in long-lasting Graves disease (dated by TCRdb to about 2021). Per the publication, the time point label means: newly diagnosed GD, antithyroid drugs for less than 3 months. For both TCR sequencing and RNA sequencing, RNA was extracted from PBMCs using TRIzol. The method was multiplex PCR. Data came from an Illumina HiSeq 4000. iRepertoire HTBI primers and Arm-PCR amplification of CDR3 regions were used to construct TCR beta libraries. TCRdb trimmed the raw reads at Q25, called clones with MiXCR and kept productive beta chains. CDR3 protein duplicates are merged, each entry listing the most common genes and DNA. This sample has hundreds of thousands of distinct CDR3 sequences in its table, and 15% to 20% of those were observed once. The ten largest make up roughly 27% of the sample. These same data were also listed under a study on T cells in Graves' hyperthyroidism and ophthalmopathy.

The sequencing used peripheral blood mononuclear cells (PBMCs), collected at new diagnosis, from a patient treated with antithyroid drugs. The receptors stem from a man aged 35 to 55 with Graves disease. Donor details come from another sample of the same person, matched by shared clones.

This clonotype showed up many times. This rearrangement joins TRBV12-5 to TRBJ2-2, with D uncertain. Between the trimmed V and J ends, which lost 2 bases and 6 bases, there was a span of 1 base. The CDR3 covers 11 residues. The germline CDR1 and CDR2 sequences are LGHNT and FRNRAP. CDR3 region: CASGLSGELFF. The CDR3, as DNA: TGTGCTAGTGGTTTGTCCGGGGAGCTGTTTTTT. Based on the CDR3 plus reference TRBV12-5 and TRBJ2-2, the full variable domain is DARVTQTPRHKVTEMGQEVTMRCQPILGHNTVFWYRQTMMQGLELLAYFRNRAPLDDSGMPKDRFSAEMPDATLATLKIQPSEPRDSAVYFCASGLSGELFFGEGSRLTVL.

This clonotype was seen ten or more times. This chain links TRBV27 with TRBJ1-1; perhaps TRBD1 as D (6 bases). The CDR3 is made up of 16 amino acids. The ends were cut back, 4 bases at V and 6 bases at J, with 21 bases in the middle. Per the germline V gene, CDR1 is MNHEY and CDR2 is SMNVEV (reference sequence). In DNA form, the CDR3 reads TGTGCCAGCAGTTCATACTCTTCGGGGGCAGGGGCTGAAGCTTTCTTT. Protein: CASSSYSSGAGAEAFF.

The rearrangement uses TRBV15 and TRBJ2-7; 7 bases align to TRBD1. This CDR3 is 15 amino acids long. V shed 3 bases, J shed 2 bases, and the junction held 7 bases outside the gene matches. Germline CDR1 LNHNV, CDR2 YYDKDF (reference sequence). The CDR3 is CATSSNTGTAYEQYF. CDR3 nucleotides: TGTGCCACCAGCAGTAATACTGGGACAGCCTACGAGCAGTACTTC.

This chain links TRBV15 with TRBJ1-4, with TRBD1 matching 11 bases. Germline V gene data show CDR1 as LNHNV and CDR2 as YYDKDF (reference sequence). The CDR3 covers 16 residues. Trimming took 4 bases from V and 0 from J; bases not matched to a gene: 1. The CDR3 coding sequence is TGTGCCACCAGCATGGGACAGGGGGCAACTAATGAAAAACTGTTTTTT. Amino acid sequence: CATSMGQGATNEKLFF. Full variable domain (outside the CDR3, taken from reference TRBV15 and TRBJ1-4): DAMVIQNPRYQVTQFGKPVTLSCSQTLNHNVMYWYQQKSSQAPKLLFHYYDKDFNNEADTPDNFQSRRPNTSFCFLDIRSPGLGDTAMYLCATSMGQGATNEKLFFGSGTQLSVL.

The chain combines TRBV6-5 with TRBJ1-6; D call uncertain. Germline-derived CDR1 and CDR2 are MNHEY and SVGAGI. This CDR3 contains 14 residues. V was cut by 2 bases and J by 10 bases, with 12 bases left in between. CDR3 bases: TGTGCCAGCAGTTACCAGGCAGAAGCATCACCCCTCCACTTT. This translates into CASSYQAEASPLHF.

This clonotype has only a few counts. Because the CDR3's place on the DNA is in doubt, the DNA is left out and the CDR3 is given as listed by TCRdb. The V gene is TRBV28, the J gene TRBJ1-3. The CDR3 totals 14 residues, both ends included. CDR1 is MDHEN, CDR2 SYDVKM, per germline. The CDR3: CASSFLADGNTIYF.

This clonotype was picked up many times. This chain uses TRBV5-1 with TRBJ2-3, with 7 bases identical to TRBD2. CDR1 is SGHRS, CDR2 YFSETQ, per germline. CDR3 size: 20 residues. With 0 bases clipped from V and 3 bases from J, the junction kept 19 bases outside the gene matches. In DNA form, the CDR3 reads TGCGCCAGCAGCTTGGTTCCCTGGGGGGGACTGCCCAAAGTAACAGATACGCAGTATTTT. Residues: CASSLVPWGGLPKVTDTQYF.

This clonotype was seen many times. V and J are TRBV2 and TRBJ2-5; 8 bases match TRBD2. The CDR3 has 16 residues. Germline lookup yields CDR1 SNHLY and CDR2 FYNNEI. Unmatched junction bases numbered 13, after V lost 4 bases and J lost 6 bases. CDR3 coding DNA: TGTGCCAGCAGTGTGCCAGCGGGGGCTCCAAGCCAGACCCAGTACTTC. Protein product: CASSVPAGAPSQTQYF.

A few counts support this clonotype. The J gene is TRBJ1-1, the V gene TRBV5-1; weak D call: TRBD1 (6 bases). The germline V and J ends were trimmed by 4 bases and 1 base, with 11 bases remaining between them. This CDR3 has 14 amino acids. Germline V gene sequence: CDR1 SGHRS, CDR2 YFSETQ. The CDR3 nucleotides are TGCGCCAGCAGCGTATCGACAGGGAACACTGAAGCTTTCTTT. Amino acids: CASSVSTGNTEAFF.

The chain joins TRBV10-3 to TRBJ2-2, with 8 positions matching TRBD1. The germline CDR1 and CDR2 sequences are ENHRY and SYGVKD. V shed 3 bases, J shed 4 bases, and the junction held 10 bases outside the gene matches. This CDR3 spans 17 amino acids. The CDR3 sequence: CAISDRQGASSTGELFF. The CDR3 region has the DNA TGTGCCATCAGTGATCGGCAGGGGGCGTCGAGCACCGGGGAGCTGTTTTTT.

The gene calls are TRBV6-9 and TRBJ1-3; D gene ambiguous. CDR1 MNHGY and CDR2 SVAAGI come from the germline V gene. The CDR3 runs to 15 residues. V dropped 3 bases and J dropped 0 bases, with 9 bases sitting between them. CDR3 loop: CASSYSSSSGNTIYF. In nucleotides, the CDR3 is TGTGCCAGCAGTTACAGCAGTTCCTCTGGAAACACCATATATTTT.

The chain links TRBV7-2 to TRBJ1-2; D may be TRBD1 (5 bases). V shed 2 bases and J shed 6 bases, with 13 bases lying between them. The CDR3 contains 14 residues. CDR1 SGHTA and CDR2 FQGNSA come from the germline V gene. The CDR3 sequence is CASSLNRDYHGYTF. CDR3 in DNA: TGTGCCAGCAGCTTAAACCGGGACTACCATGGCTACACCTTC.

V and J are TRBV5-6 and TRBJ2-1; D is unresolved. V lost 1 base to trimming and J lost 9 bases, with 5 bases between them. Germline V gene lookup returns CDR1 SGHDT and CDR2 YYEEEE. The CDR3 loop spans 11 amino acids. This CDR3 reads CASSLYGEQFF. DNA for the CDR3: TGTGCCAGCAGCTTGTACGGTGAGCAGTTCTTC.

This clonotype was seen many times. The V gene is TRBV5-1, the J gene TRBJ2-1; D might be TRBD1 (7 bases). There are 16 residues in the CDR3. Trimming removed 1 base from V and 1 base from J, with 12 bases in between. The V gene's germline CDR1 is SGHRS and CDR2 YFSETQ. DNA of the CDR3: TGCGCCAGCAGCTTGAGTTCAGGGGGGTCCTACAATGAGCAGTTCTTC. Translated, it gives CASSLSSGGSYNEQFF.

This clonotype was counted many times. The chain employs TRBV27 and TRBJ1-5; D ambiguous. CDR1 and CDR2 (germline): MNHEY, SMNVEV (reference sequence). The CDR3 totals 13 residues. Trimming left V 6 bases short and J 3 bases short, with 9 bases between. The CDR3 protein is CASRKGYNQPQHF. In DNA, the CDR3 is TGTGCCAGCAGAAAAGGGTACAATCAGCCCCAGCATTTT.

The V call is TRBV7-2, the J call TRBJ2-3; 7 bases line up with TRBD1. Germline lookup yields CDR1 SGHTA and CDR2 FQGNSA. V lost 5 bases to trimming and J lost 10 bases; unmatched junction nucleotides: 15. This CDR3 region has 15 residues. CDR3 sequence (DNA): TGTGCCAGCAGCCCCCCGAGGGGGCCCCGCCGTGCGCAGTATTTT. Its protein product is CASSPPRGPRRAQYF.

Details on this clonotype: With a much larger clone just one base away, this may be a read error. The CDR3 loop reads CASSQDSFYEQCF. CDR3 nucleotides: TGTGCCAGCAGCCAAGACAGCTTCTACGAGCAGTGCTTC. V and J are TRBV7-3 and TRBJ2-3; D might be TRBD1 (5 bases). Germline CDR1 and CDR2: SGHTA and FQGTGA. This CDR3 region has 13 residues. Looking up the rest from reference TRBV7-3 and TRBJ2-3 gives the full variable domain: GAGVSQTPSNKVTEKGKYVELRCDPISGHTALYWYRQSLGQGPEFLIYFQGTGAADDSGLPNDRFFAVRPEGSVSTLKIQRTERGDSAVYLCASSQDSFYEQCFGPGTRLTVL.

Of note for this clonotype: A much larger clonotype is one base distant, so this may be a read error. It is likely a read error, because the conserved phenylalanine at the end of the CDR3 is missing. This chain links TRBV2 with TRBJ2-2; 7 nucleotides line up with TRBD2. Germline V gene lookup returns CDR1 SNHLY and CDR2 FYNNEI. CDR3 size: 14 residues. The V and J ends lost 3 bases and 6 bases, in that order; junction bases with no gene match: 4. CDR3: CASSDRAGAGELFC. CDR3 nucleotides: TGTGCCAGCAGTGACCGGGCGGGGGCCGGGGAGCTGTTTTGT.

This clonotype occurred many times. The V call is TRBV10-3, the J call TRBJ1-5; TRBD1 matches at 7 bases. V dropped 0 bases and J dropped 2; count of bases not matched to a gene: 4. This CDR3 has 16 residues. Germline V lookup: CDR1 ENHRY, CDR2 SYGVKD. The CDR3 sequence is CAISESYRGGNQPQHF. CDR3 nucleotides: TGTGCCATCAGTGAGTCCTACAGGGGTGGCAATCAGCCCCAGCATTTT.